This T cell receptor (beta chain) was documented in a study of T-cell memory formation after mild COVID-19. TCRdb reprocessed the 5' RACE reads with MiXCR, giving one entry per CDR3 protein. The sample shows approximately 430,000 distinct CDR3 sequences, 20% to 30% of them seen only once. Points from the study as a whole: Proof of SARS-CoV-2 specificity was absent for the second-wave clones that crested on day 37.

The CDR3 has 13 amino acids. The V end lost 10 bases, the J end lost 3 bases, and 16 bases lay between the germline ends. Germline V CDR1 and CDR2: SEHNR, FQNEAQ (reference sequence). In this sample, this clonotype turned up a few times. Its antigen remains unidentified. The specimen sequenced was PBMCs or a T cell subset sorted from them (not recorded which). The clonotype originates from an adult woman who had mild COVID-19 (a few samples of this study predate the infection). Cell type and time point are not known. V is TRBV7-9 and J is TRBJ2-7; perhaps TRBD2 as D (6 bases). CDR3 amino acids: CATNLSGDYEQYF. Here the CDR3 DNA reads TGTGCCACCAACCTCTCGGGGGACTACGAGCAGTACTTC.